This section outlines one T cell receptor (beta chain) sequence together with its context. Documented time point: sample taken at primary tumor resection. Whole RNA, which was extracted from tumor, nontumor lung tissue or frozen PBMC, was sequenced without any cell sorting. This record comes from a study of spatial heterogeneity in lung cancer. From the 5' RACE reads, TCRdb called clonotypes with MiXCR, one entry per CDR3 protein. The sample includes some 29,000 distinct CDR3 sequences, about 8.1% of them seen just once. Specimen: PBMCs, collected at surgery. This sequence originates from a female donor with early-stage non-small cell lung cancer.

Here the CDR3 DNA reads TGTGCCACGAGGGACGGAAGCACAGATACGCAGTATTTT. This encodes CATRDGSTDTQYF. The J gene is TRBJ2-3, the V gene TRBV24-1; D possibly uses TRBD1 or TRBD2 (5 bases each). Deletions cut 10 bases from V and 0 bases from J, with 10 bases between. The CDR3 spans 13 residues. From germline, CDR1 is KGHDR and CDR2 SFDVKD.